One sample yielded the 25 T cell receptor beta chains listed below, sequenced in a study of blood T cells in healthy people across ages. A J-beta primer mix and a sample-barcoded 5' primer were used in a second PCR of about 7 to 12 cycles. One entry per CDR3 protein, called by TCRdb with MiXCR from the 5' RACE reads. This sample yields about 780,000 distinct CDR3 sequences, of which roughly 46% are seen a single time; 15% to 20% belongs to the top ten. The sequenced sample consisted of blood. The receptors derive from a man older than 75 in good health.

This clonotype was seen more than once but under ten times. J is TRBJ1-5 and V is TRBV20-1, with D hard to call. Trimming took 3 bases from V and 11 from J, leaving 17 bases between them. In germline, CDR1 is DFQATT, CDR2 SNEGSKA (reference sequence). The CDR3 has 13 residues. CDR3 coding DNA: TGCAGTGCTAGTAGGCCTTCGTTTTTTTCCCAGCATTTT. Its protein product is CSASRPSFFSQHF.

V is TRBV29-1 and J is TRBJ2-1, with D possibly called TRBD1 or TRBD2 (6 bases each). Germline V gene data show CDR1 as SQVTM and CDR2 as ANQGSEA. The CDR3 is 12 amino acids. V was trimmed by 5 bases and J by 13 bases, leaving 18 bases between them. The CDR3 loop reads CSVSGAQKTQFF. CDR3 nucleotide sequence: TGCAGCGTTTCGGGGGCTCAAAAGACCCAGTTCTTC.

The chain has TRBV10-3 and TRBJ2-4; TRBD2 matches 10 bases. Judging by the DNA end, TRBJ2-7 fits better; the J call may be wrong. This CDR3 comprises 17 residues. Germline CDR1 and CDR2: ENHRY and SYGVKD. The CDR3 sequence is CAIGRGLAVAFGYEQYF. DNA of the CDR3: TGTGCCATCGGGAGAGGACTAGCGGTAGCCTTTGGCTACGAGCAGTACTTC.

This clonotype was seen more than once but under ten times. The chain joins TRBV6-2 or TRBV6-3 to TRBJ2-7; D tentatively fits TRBD1 or TRBD2 (5 bases each). CDR1 and CDR2 (germline): MNHEY, SVGEGT. The V gene lost 4 bases and the J gene lost 2 bases, with 15 bases spanning the gap. This CDR3 is built from 15 residues. The CDR3 reads CASSFPGTAAYEQYF. As DNA, the CDR3 is TGTGCCAGCAGTTTCCCCGGGACCGCCGCCTACGAGCAGTACTTC.

The table lists this clonotype with a few counts. The chain is built from TRBV6-5 and TRBJ2-1, with a tentative D call TRBD1 (6 bases). The CDR3 has 14 amino acids. Deletions cut 6 bases from V and 12 bases from J, with 21 bases between. Germline CDR1 reads MNHEY; CDR2 reads SVGAGI. CDR3 residues: CASSPRGQSQGQFF. The CDR3 DNA reads as TGTGCCAGCAGCCCCCGAGGACAGTCCCAGGGGCAGTTCTTC.

About this clonotype: This may come from a read error, since a much larger clone is one base off. The V and J genes are TRBV27 and TRBJ1-1; the D gene is possibly TRBD1 (6 bases). The CDR3 runs to 14 residues. V lost 6 bases to trimming and J lost 4 bases, with 15 bases between them. The V gene's germline CDR1 is MNHEY and CDR2 SMNVEV (reference sequence). The CDR3 is CASSPGQIGTEAFF. The DNA for the CDR3 is TGTGCCAGCAGCCCCGGACAGATCGGCACTGAAGCTTTCTTT.

The CDR3 protein is CSARGGTNDHEQFF. The DNA of the CDR3 is TGCAGTGCCCGGGGAGGGACTAACGACCATGAGCAGTTCTTC. V is TRBV20-1 and J is TRBJ2-1; TRBD2 aligns across 7 bases. The CDR3 extends over 14 amino acids. With V trimmed by 6 bases and J by 8 bases, 13 bases remained unmatched. Germline V gene lookup returns CDR1 DFQATT and CDR2 SNEGSKA (reference sequence).

With respect to this clonotype: This may be a read error, as it is one base from a much larger clone. The chain has TRBV11-2 and TRBJ2-7; 9 positions agree with TRBD2. Trimming took 5 bases from V and 7 from J; bases not matched to a gene: 18. The CDR3 is 17 amino acids. Germline V lookup: CDR1 SGHAT, CDR2 FQNNGV. CDR3 sequence reads: CASSPKARTSESDEQYF. The CDR3 bases are TGTGCCAGCAGCCCTAAAGCCCGGACTAGCGAGTCCGATGAGCAGTACTTC.

A note on this clonotype: The junction and the germline gene differ at one end; a read error may be behind it. This chain joins TRBV4-2 and TRBJ1-2; no clear D. Looked up from germline, CDR1 is LGHNA and CDR2 is YNFKEQ. This CDR3 spans 15 amino acids. CDR3 DNA sequence: TGTGCCAGCAGCCAAGAGGTAGGGAAGGACTATGGCTACGCCTTC. This gives the protein CASSQEVGKDYGYAF.

The chain couples TRBV5-1 to TRBJ1-1, with 8 positions matching TRBD1. This CDR3 has 14 residues. Per germline, CDR1 SGHRS and CDR2 YFSETQ. V lost 6 bases and J lost 4; bases outside the gene matches: 8. The CDR3 loop reads CASTHRQGSTEAFF. CDR3 sequence (DNA): TGCGCCAGCACCCACCGACAGGGGAGCACTGAAGCTTTCTTT.

This clonotype has only a few counts. The chain carries TRBV20-1 and TRBJ2-7; the match to TRBD1 covers 10 bases. Trimming cost V 6 bases and J 5 bases; bases outside gene matches: 10. Germline values: CDR1 DFQATT, CDR2 SNEGSKA (reference sequence). The CDR3 covers 14 residues. CDR3 in amino acids: CSAQRTGGVHEQYF. CDR3 coding DNA: TGCAGTGCGCAGAGGACAGGGGGAGTCCACGAGCAGTACTTC.

The rearrangement links TRBV7-2 to TRBJ2-7, with a weak D call TRBD2 (5 bases). Trimming removed 2 bases from V and 2 bases from J, with 10 bases in between. Germline-derived CDR1 and CDR2 are SGHTA and FQGNSA. The CDR3 is made up of 14 amino acids. This CDR3 reads CASSLSRGAYEQYF. Here the CDR3 DNA reads TGTGCCAGCAGCTTATCCCGGGGTGCCTACGAGCAGTACTTC.

The rearrangement joins TRBV3-1 to TRBJ2-1; possibly TRBD1 for D (6 bases). V gave up 0 bases and J gave up 8 bases, with 14 bases separating them. The CDR3 spans 15 residues. Germline assignment: CDR1 LGHDT and CDR2 YNNKEL (reference sequence). CDR3 DNA: TGTGCCAGCAGCCAAGACTCAATACAGGGATATGAGCAGTTCTTC. This encodes CASSQDSIQGYEQFF.

The chain is built from TRBV12-3 or TRBV12-4 and TRBJ1-6; maybe TRBD1 (6 bases). Trimming left V 5 bases short and J 12 bases short, with 8 bases between. The CDR3 is 11 residues long. The CDR3, as DNA: TGTGCCAGCAGTAAGGGGGGACCCCTCCACTTT. Amino acid sequence: CASSKGGPLHF.

The rearrangement joins TRBV7-2 to TRBJ1-2; D is undetermined. The V end was cut by 5 bases, the J end by 3 bases, with 16 bases between. Germline V lookup: CDR1 SGHTA, CDR2 FQGNSA. The CDR3 spans 15 residues. The CDR3: CASSPSWEEDYGYTF. The CDR3 coding sequence is TGTGCCAGCAGCCCCAGTTGGGAGGAGGACTATGGCTACACCTTC.

This clonotype was found a few times. The chain uses TRBV9 and TRBJ2-1; 7 positions match TRBD2. With 0 bases clipped from V and 5 bases from J, the junction kept 8 bases outside the gene matches. The CDR3 has 16 residues. Germline CDR1 and CDR2: SGDLS and YYNGEE. The CDR3 DNA is TGTGCCAGCAGCGTAGTTGGGGCGGGAGTACACAATGAGCAGTTCTTC. It encodes CASSVVGAGVHNEQFF.

The CDR3 sequence: CASSNFRGQGTHLGTQPQHF. In DNA form, the CDR3 reads TGTGCCAGCAGCAATTTCCGAGGACAGGGGACCCACTTGGGTACGCAGCCCCAGCATTTT. The V call is TRBV21-1, the J call TRBJ1-5; TRBD1 reflects the table's D call only, with no check against the DNA. TRBV21-1 is a documented pseudogene. The CDR3 is made up of 20 amino acids.

The chain couples TRBV5-1 to TRBJ2-1; D could derive from TRBD1 or TRBD2 (6 bases each). The V and J ends lost 4 bases and 5 bases respectively, with 13 bases between them. Germline V gives CDR1 SGHRS, CDR2 YFSETQ. The CDR3 consists of 14 residues. The CDR3 is CASSARGRHNEQFF. The CDR3, as DNA: TGCGCCAGCAGCGCTAGGGGGAGGCACAATGAGCAGTTCTTC.

This clonotype was observed a few times. This chain connects TRBV12-3 or TRBV12-4 to TRBJ1-5; D not certain. CDR3 length: 15 amino acids. V lost 5 bases, J lost 0 bases, and 11 bases lay in between. For the CDR3, the DNA is TGTGCCAGCAGTCCAGACGGTGATAGCAATCAGCCCCAGCATTTT. Translating it yields CASSPDGDSNQPQHF.

The gene calls are TRBV7-9 and TRBJ1-2; 8 bases match TRBD1. V dropped 3 bases and J dropped 4; count of bases not matched to a gene: 7. The CDR3 is 15 amino acids. Germline CDR1 and CDR2: SEHNR and FQNEAQ (reference sequence). CDR3 nucleotide sequence: TGTGCCAGCAGCTTTGAGGACAGGGCGGGCTATGGCTACACCTTC. Encoded protein: CASSFEDRAGYGYTF.

The chain is built from TRBV28 and TRBJ2-7; D not resolved. From germline, CDR1 is MDHEN and CDR2 SYDVKM. V was trimmed by 8 bases and J by 5 bases, leaving 16 bases between them. This CDR3 contains 13 residues. The CDR3 sequence is CASGPANPHEQYF. The CDR3 DNA is TGTGCCAGCGGACCGGCGAACCCCCACGAGCAGTACTTC.

This clonotype was seen a few times. V and J are TRBV6-2 or TRBV6-3 and TRBJ2-1; the D is unclear. There are 12 residues in the CDR3. V was trimmed by 6 bases and J by 9 bases, leaving 12 bases between them. CDR1 and CDR2 (germline): MNHEY, SVGEGT. Here the CDR3 reads CASSTYPTEQFF. The CDR3 region has the DNA TGTGCCAGCAGCACATACCCAACTGAGCAGTTCTTC.

J is TRBJ2-5 and V is TRBV20-1; maybe TRBD2 (7 bases). Trimming left V 6 bases short and J 5 bases short, with 16 bases between. The CDR3 is 13 amino acids. The germline V gene encodes CDR1 DFQATT and CDR2 SNEGSKA (reference sequence). The CDR3 sequence: CSAIGGARETQYF. The CDR3 nucleotides are TGCAGTGCGATAGGGGGGGCGAGGGAGACCCAGTACTTC.

This clonotype was detected only a few times. The V call is TRBV7-2, the J call TRBJ2-5; D not resolved. The CDR3 runs to 14 residues. Trimming removed 1 base at V and 0 bases at J, with 6 bases between. The germline V gene has CDR1 SGHTA and CDR2 FQGNSA. This CDR3 reads CASSLDSNQETQYF. The CDR3 DNA is TGTGCCAGCAGCTTAGACAGCAACCAAGAGACCCAGTACTTC.

Concerning this clonotype itself: One base away lies a much larger clone, so this may be a sequencing read error. The rearrangement uses TRBV18 and TRBJ2-7, with 7 nucleotides matching TRBD1. The V gene end was trimmed by 6 bases and the J gene end by 3 bases; junction bases not matched to a gene: 5. This CDR3 spans 13 amino acids. The germline gives CDR1 KGHSH, CDR2 LQKENI. The CDR3 reads CASSDRENYEQYF. The CDR3, as DNA: TGTGCCAGCTCCGACAGGGAGAACTACGAGCAGTACTTC.